One and the same sample provided the 11 T cell receptor beta chains below, sequenced in a study of T-cell reconstitution after alpha-beta-depleted transplantation in children. Preparation of the TCRbeta library was carried out with unique molecular identifiers. TCRdb fed the PCR reads into MiXCR, producing one record per CDR3 protein. The data contain around 380,000 distinct CDR3 sequences, approximately 10% of them singletons. The sequencing used PBMCs from the stem cell graft donor, collected from the stem cell graft. Receptors originate from a human donor who donated a stem cell graft to a child with acute myeloid leukemia.

The chain employs TRBV12-3 or TRBV12-4 and TRBJ2-5; 7 nucleotides agree with TRBD2. This CDR3 region has 13 residues. V dropped 5 bases and J dropped 3; count of bases not matched to a gene: 3. DNA of the CDR3: TGTGCCAGCAGTCCAACTAGCGAAGAGACCCAGTACTTC. Amino acid sequence: CASSPTSEETQYF.

This clonotype was picked up many times. The rearrangement joins TRBV12-3 or TRBV12-4 to TRBJ2-2, with TRBD2 matching over 9 bases. Trimming at V came to 5 bases and at J to 2 bases, leaving 6 bases not matched to a gene. The CDR3 covers 16 residues. The CDR3: CASSLSTSGNTGELFF. CDR3 sequence (DNA): TGTGCCAGCAGTCTCTCGACTAGCGGCAACACCGGGGAGCTGTTTTTT.

This clonotype was seen a handful of times. Here the CDR3 reads CASSLGGQGRTPQHF. In nucleotides, the CDR3 is TGCGCCAGCAGCTTGGGTGGTCAGGGTCGGACGCCCCAGCATTTT. V usage is TRBV5-1 and J usage is TRBJ1-5; weak D call: TRBD1 (5 bases). The CDR3 sequence is 15 residues long. CDR1 and CDR2 (germline): SGHRS, YFSETQ. V lost 0 bases to trimming and J lost 9 bases, with 16 bases between them. The full variable domain, in which reference TRBV5-1 and TRBJ1-5 provide the parts outside the CDR3, is KAGVTQTPRYLIKTRGQQVTLSCSPISGHRSVSWYQQTPGQGLQFLFEYFSETQRNKGNFPGRFSGRQFSNSRSEMNVSTLELGDSALYLCASSLGGQGRTPQHFGDGTRLSIL.

This chain connects TRBV27 to TRBJ2-3; D perhaps matches TRBD1 (6 bases). The V and J ends lost 3 bases and 0 bases respectively, with 13 bases between them. The CDR3 runs 16 residues. CDR1 is MNHEY, CDR2 SMNVEV, per germline (reference sequence). DNA for the CDR3: TGTGCCAGCAGTTTTTCAGCAGGGGCAAGCACAGATACGCAGTATTTT. Translating it yields CASSFSAGASTDTQYF.

This clonotype was detected many times. The chain's CDR3 is CSARVAGAGELFF. Here the CDR3 DNA reads TGCAGTGCTAGAGTAGCAGGGGCCGGGGAGCTGTTTTTT. The J gene is TRBJ2-2, the V gene TRBV20-1; possibly TRBD1 for D (6 bases). Germline V lookup: CDR1 DFQATT, CDR2 SNEGSKA (reference sequence). The V and J ends lost 1 base and 6 bases respectively, with 9 bases between them. This CDR3 has 13 amino acids.

The table lists this clonotype with a few counts. V gene TRBV6-5 combines with J gene TRBJ2-3, with no clear D. The V and J ends lost 8 bases and 6 bases respectively, with 12 bases between them. Germline CDR1 reads MNHEY; CDR2 reads SVGAGI. CDR3 length: 12 amino acids. CDR3: CASLGSMDTQYF. The CDR3 region has the DNA TGTGCCAGCTTGGGGTCAATGGATACGCAGTATTTT.

The genes are TRBV20-1 and TRBJ2-1, with 9 bases matching TRBD2. Per the germline V gene, CDR1 is DFQATT and CDR2 is SNEGSKA (reference sequence). V trimming: 5 bases; J trimming: 7 bases; junction bases outside the gene matches: 12. The CDR3 runs 15 residues. Here the CDR3 DNA reads TGCAGTGCTGGACGGAGTAGCGGGAGTAGGAATGAGCAGTTCTTC. It specifies CSAGRSSGSRNEQFF.

The rearrangement joins TRBV5-1 to TRBJ2-2, with D unclear. The CDR3 is made up of 14 amino acids. Germline-derived CDR1 and CDR2 are SGHRS and YFSETQ. V gave up 2 bases and J gave up 4 bases, with 9 bases separating them. The CDR3 DNA reads TGCGCCAGCAGCTTAGGCCCAACCACCGGGGAGCTGTTTTTT. As protein: CASSLGPTTGELFF.

This clonotype showed up many times. This chain joins TRBV7-6 and TRBJ2-5, with D perhaps matching TRBD2 (5 bases). Germline-derived CDR1 and CDR2 are SGHVS and FNYEAQ. V dropped 4 bases and J dropped 7 bases, with 31 bases sitting between them. This CDR3 has 19 amino acids. In nucleotides, the CDR3 is TGTGCCAGCAGCTCCCTCCGGAACTTAGAGGGCGCCAAGGGTGGGACCCAGTACTTC. Protein sequence: CASSSLRNLEGAKGGTQYF. Looking up the rest from reference TRBV7-6 and TRBJ2-5 gives the full variable domain: GAGVSQSPRYKVTKRGQDVALRCDPISGHVSLYWYRQALGQGPEFLTYFNYEAQQDKSGLPNDRFSAERPEGSISTLTIQRTEQRDSAMYRCASSSLRNLEGAKGGTQYFGPGTRLLVL.

A few counts support this clonotype. The V call is TRBV20-1, the J call TRBJ2-3; no clear D gene. V was clipped by 1 base and J by 4 bases, with 18 bases between them. CDR3 length: 16 amino acids. CDR1 DFQATT and CDR2 SNEGSKA come from the germline V gene (reference sequence). DNA of the CDR3: TGCAGTGCTAGAGTTGGCGGACCCGCCCCCGCAGATACGCAGTATTTT. It is translated as CSARVGGPAPADTQYF.

This clonotype was detected only a few times. The chain combines TRBV6-1 with TRBJ1-6; D may be TRBD1 (5 bases). CDR3 size: 15 residues. Deletions cut 6 bases from V and 9 bases from J, with 18 bases between. The V gene's germline CDR1 is MNHNS and CDR2 SASEGT. As DNA, the CDR3 is TGTGCCAGCAGAACCCCGGGGGATGTGGGTTCACCCCTCCACTTT. This gives the protein CASRTPGDVGSPLHF.